These 28 T cell receptor beta chains were all obtained from the same sample, sequenced in a study of regulatory dendritic cells for organ transplantation. The protocol was immunoSEQ multiplex PCR, while the TCRdb copy is restricted to in-frame clones and leaves out a portion. The sample shows around 6,000 clones, under 75% of them seen only once. The sample taken for sequencing was memory CD8+ T cells from blood. Subset denoted: CD45RO+ memory T cells. These receptors came from a human donor in good health.

This clone has more than one count but fewer than ten. A junction boundary mismatches the germline segment, possibly from a read error. V usage is TRBV11-1 and J usage is TRBJ2-5; TRBD2 aligns across 12 bases. CDR1 is SGHAT, CDR2 FQDESV, per germline (reference sequence). This CDR3 is 17 amino acids long. CDR3 amino acids: CASSLAGLAGNKETQYF. The CDR3 region has the DNA TGTGCCAGCAGTTTAGCGGGACTAGCGGGTAACAAAGAGACCCAGTACTTC. The full variable domain, completed using reference TRBV11-1 and TRBJ2-5, is EAEVAQSPRYKITEKSQAVAFWCDPISGHATLYWYRQILGQGPELLVQFQDESVVDDSQLPKDRFSAERLKGVDSTLKIQPAELGDSAMYLCASSLAGLAGNKETQYFGPGTRLLVL.

The CDR3 reads CASSEAGGVSAEAFF. CDR3 nucleotide sequence: TGCGCCAGCAGTGAGGCGGGCGGGGTCTCGGCTGAAGCTTTCTTT. V gene TRBV10-2 combines with J gene TRBJ1-1; D gene unclear. V was trimmed by 2 bases and J by 6 bases, leaving 16 bases between them. The V gene's germline CDR1 is WSHSY and CDR2 SAAADI. The CDR3 totals 15 residues.

This clone was picked up one time. CDR3 coding DNA: TGTGCCAGCCAGGACTCGCTTTCACCCCTCCACTTT. Translated: CASQDSLSPLHF. The chain carries TRBV7-9 and TRBJ1-6; no firm D call. V gave up 8 bases and J gave up 9 bases, with 11 bases separating them. This CDR3 has 12 amino acids. In germline, CDR1 is SEHNR, CDR2 FQNEAQ (reference sequence).

The gene calls are TRBV5-1 and TRBJ1-2; 8 bases align to TRBD1. V shed 3 bases and J 0 bases; nucleotides not matched to a gene: 7. CDR1 and CDR2 from the germline V gene are SGHRS and YFSETQ. This CDR3 spans 16 amino acids. CDR3 residues: CASSSRRTGPNYGYTF. The CDR3 nucleotides read TGCGCCAGCAGCTCCCGCCGGACAGGGCCTAACTATGGCTACACCTTC. Based on the CDR3 plus reference TRBV5-1 and TRBJ1-2, the full variable domain is KAGVTQTPRYLIKTRGQQVTLSCSPISGHRSVSWYQQTPGQGLQFLFEYFSETQRNKGNFPGRFSGRQFSNSRSEMNVSTLELGDSALYLCASSSRRTGPNYGYTFGSGTRLTVV.

The chain joins TRBV7-9 to TRBJ1-5; D possibly corresponds to TRBD1 (5 bases). CDR3 length equals 14 residues. Germline lookup yields CDR1 SEHNR and CDR2 FQNEAQ (reference sequence). V dropped 4 bases and J dropped 5 bases, with 12 bases sitting between them. CDR3 in DNA: TGTGCCAGCAGCTCCGGGGGGGAGGATCAGCCCCAGCATTTT. It specifies CASSSGGEDQPQHF.

This clone was seen a few times. V and J are TRBV7-8 and TRBJ2-3; 10 positions match TRBD2. CDR1 SGHVS and CDR2 FQNEAQ come from the germline V gene. Unmatched junction bases numbered 4, after V lost 4 bases and J lost 0 bases. The CDR3 has 16 amino acids. CDR3 DNA: TGTGCCAGCAGCTACGTAGCGGGGGGAAGCACAGATACGCAGTATTTT. As protein: CASSYVAGGSTDTQYF. Combining the CDR3 with reference TRBV7-8 and TRBJ2-3 gives the whole variable domain GAGVSQSPRYKVAKRGQDVALRCDPISGHVSLFWYQQALGQGPEFLTYFQNEAQLDKSGLPSDRFFAERPEGSVSTLKIQRTQQEDSAVYLCASSYVAGGSTDTQYFGPGTRLTVL.

The rearrangement joins TRBV27 to TRBJ2-1, with a possible D match to TRBD1 (5 bases). The CDR3 consists of 14 residues. From germline, CDR1 is MNHEY and CDR2 SMNVEV (reference sequence). V lost 10 bases and J 8 bases, leaving 21 bases between the germline ends. This CDR3 reads CATKLWQGEDEQFF. CDR3 nucleotides: TGTGCCACCAAGTTATGGCAGGGCGAAGATGAGCAGTTCTTC.

This chain joins TRBV5-8 and TRBJ1-2, with 7 bases matching TRBD1. CDR3 length: 14 amino acids. V was clipped by 3 bases and J by 8 bases; unmatched bases: 10. CDR1 and CDR2 (germline): SGHTS, YDEGEE. CDR3 in DNA: TGTGCCAGCAGCTGGACGACAGGGCGAGCGGGCTACACCTTC. Protein: CASSWTTGRAGYTF.

The V and J genes are TRBV7-9 and TRBJ1-1; 8 bases fit TRBD1. Trimming removed 4 bases from V and 1 base from J; junction bases left unmatched: 2. Germline lookup yields CDR1 SEHNR and CDR2 FQNEAQ (reference sequence). The CDR3 totals 14 residues. CDR3 DNA sequence: TGTGCCAGCAGCTCGACAGGGGCGAACACTGAAGCTTTCTTT. Translating it yields CASSSTGANTEAFF.

The V gene is TRBV10-3, the J gene TRBJ1-2, with a tentative D call TRBD1 (5 bases). This CDR3 spans 19 amino acids. Trimming left V 0 bases short and J 2 bases short, with 22 bases between. Germline loops: CDR1 ENHRY, CDR2 SYGVKD. DNA of the CDR3: TGTGCCATCAGTGAGTCGCTCTCGGTCGTTCCGGGACTGAACTATGGCTACACCTTC. It translates to CAISESLSVVPGLNYGYTF.

This chain joins TRBV7-8 and TRBJ2-1; D call uncertain. This CDR3 is 15 amino acids long. Germline CDR1 SGHVS, CDR2 FQNEAQ. The ends were cut back, 4 bases at V and 0 bases at J, with 10 bases in the middle. The CDR3 DNA sequence: TGTGCCAGCAGCTCCACTTACGCCTCCTACAATGAGCAGTTCTTC. The encoded protein is CASSSTYASYNEQFF. Based on the CDR3 plus reference TRBV7-8 and TRBJ2-1, the full variable domain is GAGVSQSPRYKVAKRGQDVALRCDPISGHVSLFWYQQALGQGPEFLTYFQNEAQLDKSGLPSDRFFAERPEGSVSTLKIQRTQQEDSAVYLCASSSTYASYNEQFFGPGTRLTVL.

The V call is TRBV2, the J call TRBJ2-1; a weak D match, TRBD1 (6 bases). Trimming shortened V by 9 bases and J by 7 bases, and 25 bases separated the two germline ends. This CDR3 spans 16 amino acids. The germline V gene encodes CDR1 SNHLY and CDR2 FYNNEI. This CDR3 reads CAREDSASTTRNEQFF. CDR3 DNA: TGTGCCAGGGAGGACAGCGCAAGCACTACGAGGAATGAGCAGTTCTTC.

The genes are TRBV7-9 and TRBJ2-2; D not certain. V lost 7 bases to trimming and J lost 0 bases, with 12 bases between them. Looked up from germline, CDR1 is SEHNR and CDR2 is FQNEAQ (reference sequence). The CDR3 spans 15 residues. CDR3 DNA sequence: TGTGCCAGCATCCCCTCCCGAGCGAACACCGGGGAGCTGTTTTTT. Protein product: CASIPSRANTGELFF.

V gene TRBV7-6 combines with J gene TRBJ2-2; D not certain. CDR1 and CDR2 from the germline V gene are SGHVS and FNYEAQ. V lost 2 bases to trimming and J lost 0 bases, with 4 bases between them. This CDR3 comprises 14 residues. As DNA, the CDR3 is TGTGCCAGCAGCTTACCCGCGAACACCGGGGAGCTGTTTTTT. Translating it yields CASSLPANTGELFF.

This sequence joins TRBV6-4 and TRBJ2-3; TRBD2 matches at 11 bases. CDR1 and CDR2 from the germline V gene are MRHNA and SNTAGT. V lost 5 bases to trimming and J lost 2 bases; unmatched junction nucleotides: 3. There are 15 residues in the CDR3. The CDR3 sequence is CASSTSGGNTDTQYF. In nucleotides, the CDR3 is TGTGCCAGCAGTACTAGCGGGGGAAACACAGATACGCAGTATTTT.

Sample share makes this clone medium-sized (0.01 to 0.1%). The chain links TRBV14 to TRBJ2-3; 10 nucleotides align to TRBD2. The V gene end was trimmed by 2 bases and the J gene end by 3 bases; junction bases not matched to a gene: 8. CDR1 is SGHDN, CDR2 FVKESK, per germline. This CDR3 is 17 amino acids long. CDR3: CASSQWASGGHTDTQYF. CDR3 in DNA: TGTGCCAGCAGCCAATGGGCTAGCGGGGGTCATACAGATACGCAGTATTTT.

J is TRBJ2-1 and V is TRBV14; maybe TRBD2 (5 bases). CDR3 size: 16 residues. V was pared by 0 bases and J by 10 bases, with 19 bases between. Germline lookup yields CDR1 SGHDN and CDR2 FVKESK. Here the CDR3 reads CASSQDETFLTGEQFF. For the CDR3, the DNA is TGTGCCAGCAGCCAAGATGAAACTTTTTTAACGGGGGAGCAGTTCTTC. The complete variable domain, with remaining parts taken from reference TRBV14 and TRBJ2-1, reads EAGVTQFPSHSVIEKGQTVTLRCDPISGHDNLYWYRRVMGKEIKFLLHFVKESKQDESGMPNNRFLAERTGGTYSTLKVQPAELEDSGVYFCASSQDETFLTGEQFFGPGTRLTVL.

The chain has TRBV9 and TRBJ2-3, with TRBD2 matching 8 bases. Germline lookup yields CDR1 SGDLS and CDR2 YYNGEE. Unmatched junction bases numbered 3, after V lost 0 bases and J lost 6 bases. The length of the CDR3 is 14 residues. CDR3 protein: CASSVELAEDTQYF. DNA of the CDR3: TGTGCCAGCAGCGTAGAACTAGCGGAGGATACGCAGTATTTT.

The V and J genes are TRBV5-1 and TRBJ2-1; D gene unclear. This CDR3 has 11 residues. Germline CDR1 SGHRS, CDR2 YFSETQ. V was cut by 4 bases and J by 9 bases, with 8 bases left in between. The CDR3: CASSPGIEQFF. DNA for the CDR3: TGCGCCAGCAGCCCAGGTATTGAGCAGTTCTTC. The variable domain in full, with the rest retrieved from reference TRBV5-1 and TRBJ2-1, is KAGVTQTPRYLIKTRGQQVTLSCSPISGHRSVSWYQQTPGQGLQFLFEYFSETQRNKGNFPGRFSGRQFSNSRSEMNVSTLELGDSALYLCASSPGIEQFFGPGTRLTVL.

The sample holds a few counts of this clone. J is TRBJ2-1 and V is TRBV9, with no clear D. This CDR3 has 12 residues. The ends were cut back, 2 bases at V and 3 bases at J, with 3 bases in the middle. The germline CDR1 and CDR2 sequences are SGDLS and YYNGEE. CDR3 sequence: CASSVNYNEQFF. The DNA for the CDR3 is TGTGCCAGCAGCGTCAACTACAATGAGCAGTTCTTC.

The chain is built from TRBV5-8 and TRBJ2-7; 12 bases line up with TRBD1. CDR3 size: 14 residues. Germline CDR1 and CDR2: SGHTS and YDEGEE. The trim removed 6 bases at V and 6 bases at J, leaving 7 bases unmatched. In nucleotides, the CDR3 is TGTGCCAGCACCCCGGGACAGGGGGCTTTCGAGCAGTACTTC. Its protein product is CASTPGQGAFEQYF.

In its sample, this clone was seen once. This CDR3 is CASSRRAGENSPLHF. CDR3 in DNA: TGTGCCAGCAGCCGCAGGGCTGGGGAAAATTCACCCCTCCACTTT. The chain couples TRBV7-9 to TRBJ1-6, with D perhaps matching TRBD1 (5 bases). Germline values: CDR1 SEHNR, CDR2 FQNEAQ (reference sequence). The CDR3 totals 15 residues. Trimming stripped 5 bases from V and 7 bases from J, with 15 bases between.

Here the CDR3 DNA reads TGTGCCAGCAGCTTGGAGGGGACGGGGGACATTCAGTACTTC. Translated, it gives CASSLEGTGDIQYF. The chain combines TRBV5-8 with TRBJ2-4, with TRBD2 as a possible D gene (6 bases). V was shortened by 0 bases and J by 8 bases, with 12 bases between the two germline ends. CDR1 and CDR2 from the germline V gene are SGHTS and YDEGEE. This CDR3 spans 14 amino acids.

This clone has a handful of counts. The gene calls are TRBV4-3 and TRBJ1-3; possibly TRBD1 for D (5 bases). Germline-derived CDR1 and CDR2 are LGHNA and YSLEER. CDR3 length equals 16 residues. Trimming left V 0 bases short and J 1 base short, with 10 bases between. CDR3 DNA sequence: TGCGCCAGCAGCCAAGATGTCCCAGGGTCTGGAAACACCATATATTTT. Its protein product is CASSQDVPGSGNTIYF.

The V and J genes are TRBV6-5 and TRBJ2-7, with D perhaps TRBD1 (8 bases). V lost 6 bases and J lost 6, with 18 bases in between. CDR1 is MNHEY, CDR2 SVGAGI, per germline. The CDR3 is 14 amino acids. The DNA for the CDR3 is TGTGCCAGCAGCGTAGCGTACAGGGGGGGCGAGCAGTACTTC. This gives the protein CASSVAYRGGEQYF.

The V call is TRBV29-1, the J call TRBJ1-2; D call uncertain. The CDR3 loop spans 12 amino acids. The V end was cut by 5 bases, the J end by 4 bases, with 11 bases between. The germline V gene has CDR1 SQVTM and CDR2 ANQGSEA. CDR3 residues: CSVLRDTYGYTF. The CDR3 region has the DNA TGCAGCGTTCTCCGGGATACCTATGGCTACACCTTC.

The gene calls are TRBV2 and TRBJ2-1; D might be TRBD1 (6 bases). V lost 8 bases to trimming and J lost 9 bases, with 14 bases between them. Germline lookup yields CDR1 SNHLY and CDR2 FYNNEI. The CDR3 has 12 residues. The DNA of the CDR3 is TGTGCCAGCGAGTGGGGGCGAGGTGAGCAGTTCTTC. Its protein product is CASEWGRGEQFF. Complete variable domain (other parts from reference TRBV2 and TRBJ2-1): EPEVTQTPSHQVTQMGQEVILRCVPISNHLYFYWYRQILGQKVEFLVSFYNNEISEKSEIFDDQFSVERPDGSNFTLKIRSTKLEDSAMYFCASEWGRGEQFFGPGTRLTVL.

This chain joins TRBV4-3 and TRBJ1-1; a weak D match, TRBD1 (6 bases). Germline V lookup: CDR1 LGHNA, CDR2 YSLEER. The CDR3 consists of 16 residues. V lost 0 bases to trimming and J lost 5 bases, with 16 bases between them. The CDR3 here is CASSQERRQALTEAFF. The CDR3 DNA reads TGCGCCAGCAGCCAAGAACGGAGACAGGCGTTGACTGAAGCTTTCTTT.